A selection of T cell receptor beta chains follows, all from one sample in a study of T cell responses to AZD1222 COVID-19 vaccine. Profiled with immunoSEQ multiplex PCR; TCRdb holds only in-frame clones, not every one. This sample has fewer than 200,000 clones, with roughly 90% found just once. The sample here was peripheral blood, taken 28 days after the second AZD1222 dose. The receptors come from an adult who received the AZD1222 COVID-19 vaccine. The CDR3 runs from the conserved cysteine through the conserved F or W. D genes are given only for firm matches. The size of a clone is reported for some rows only, either as once, few or many, or as a class for expanded clones.

NA	14	NA	TRBJ2-7	TRBV6-5	TGTGCCAGCAGTTACTCGAGGGGATCCTACGAGCAGTACTTC	CASSYSRGSYEQYF
NA	19	TRBD2	TRBJ2-1	TRBV2	TGTGCCAGCAGTGAAGCACCGTTGACTAGCGGAGTAACCTACAATGAGCAGTTCTTC	CASSEAPLTSGVTYNEQFF
NA	16	TRBD1	TRBJ2-2	TRBV11-3	TGTGCCAGCAGCGCCGGGACAGGGGGCGTATCCGGGGAGCTGTTTTTT	CASSAGTGGVSGELFF
NA	15	NA	TRBJ1-5	TRBV6-5	TGTGCCAGCAGTCCTCAGGGAAATAGCAATCAGCCCCAGCATTTT	CASSPQGNSNQPQHF
NA	18	TRBD1	TRBJ1-6	TRBV2	TGTGCCAGCAGTGTAACAGGGGCCCCAAGCTCCTATAATTCACCCCTCCACTTT	CASSVTGAPSSYNSPLHF
NA	13	NA	TRBJ1-2	TRBV7-2	TGTGCCAGCAGTCCCGGCCCGCGAGCTGGCTACACCTTC	CASSPGPRAGYTF
NA	16	NA	TRBJ2-3	TRBV5-1	TGCGCCAGCAGCTTGGTAGCAACCCTTAGCACAGATACGCAGTATTTT	CASSLVATLSTDTQYF
NA	13	NA	TRBJ1-2	TRBV11-3	TGTGCCAGCAGCTTGTTAGGGAACTATGGCTACACCTTC	CASSLLGNYGYTF
NA	15	NA	TRBJ2-2	TRBV7-9	TGTGCCAGCAGCTTAGTACAGGGAAAGACCGGGGAGCTGTTTTTT	CASSLVQGKTGELFF
NA	15	TRBD1	TRBJ2-7	TRBV7-8	TGTGCCAGCAGCCCGTTGGGACAGAGTCCCTACGAGCAGTACTTC	CASSPLGQSPYEQYF
NA	12	NA	TRBJ2-3	TRBV6-2/TRBV6-3	TGTGCCAGCAGCTTCTCCCTTCATACGCAGTATTTT	CASSFSLHTQYF
NA	19	TRBD2	TRBJ2-2	TRBV5-4	TGTGCCAGCAGCCCTAAGCTAGCGGGGGGGCGTCGTGACACCGGGGAGCTGTTTTTT	CASSPKLAGGRRDTGELFF
NA	12	NA	TRBJ2-3	TRBV5-1	TGCGCCAGCAGCCCCCCAGCAGATACGCAGTATTTT	CASSPPADTQYF
NA	16	TRBD1	TRBJ2-1	TRBV7-9	TGTGCCAGCAGCCCAAAGACAGGGGGGACTTACAATGAGCAGTTCTTC	CASSPKTGGTYNEQFF
NA	14	NA	TRBJ1-6	TRBV4-3	TGCGCCAGCAGCCAAGAGACCCCCAATTCACCCCTCCACTTT	CASSQETPNSPLHF
few	15	TRBD1	TRBJ2-2	TRBV5-1	TGCGCCAGCACTCCCGGGACAGGGGTCGCCGGGGAGCTGTTTTTT	CASTPGTGVAGELFF